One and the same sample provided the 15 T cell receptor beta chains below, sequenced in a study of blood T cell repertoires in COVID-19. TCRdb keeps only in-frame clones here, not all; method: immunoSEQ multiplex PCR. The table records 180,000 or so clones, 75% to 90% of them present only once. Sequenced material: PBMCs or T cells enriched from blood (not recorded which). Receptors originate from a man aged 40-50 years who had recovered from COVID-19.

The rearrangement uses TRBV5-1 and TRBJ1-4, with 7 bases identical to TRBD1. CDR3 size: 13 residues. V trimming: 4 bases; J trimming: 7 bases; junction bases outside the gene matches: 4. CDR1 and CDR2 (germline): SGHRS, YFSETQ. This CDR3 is CASSRGTAEKLFF. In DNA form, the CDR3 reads TGCGCCAGCAGCCGAGGGACAGCTGAAAAACTGTTTTTT.

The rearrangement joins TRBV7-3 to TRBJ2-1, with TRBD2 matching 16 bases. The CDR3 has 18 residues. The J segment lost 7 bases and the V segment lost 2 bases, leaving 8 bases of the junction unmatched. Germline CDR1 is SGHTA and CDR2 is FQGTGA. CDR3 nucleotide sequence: TGTGCCAGCAGCTTATTGGGGACTAGCGGGAGGGCGATGAATGAGCAGTTCTTC. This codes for CASSLLGTSGRAMNEQFF. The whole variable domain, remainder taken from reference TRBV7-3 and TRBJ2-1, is GAGVSQTPSNKVTEKGKYVELRCDPISGHTALYWYRQSLGQGPEFLIYFQGTGAADDSGLPNDRFFAVRPEGSVSTLKIQRTERGDSAVYLCASSLLGTSGRAMNEQFFGPGTRLTVL.

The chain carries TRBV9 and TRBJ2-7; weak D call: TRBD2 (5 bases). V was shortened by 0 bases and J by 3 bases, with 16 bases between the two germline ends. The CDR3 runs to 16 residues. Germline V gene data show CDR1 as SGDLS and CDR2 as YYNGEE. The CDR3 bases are TGTGCCAGCAGCGTAGGTGGCGGGTCTGACCGCTACGAGCAGTACTTC. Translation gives CASSVGGGSDRYEQYF.

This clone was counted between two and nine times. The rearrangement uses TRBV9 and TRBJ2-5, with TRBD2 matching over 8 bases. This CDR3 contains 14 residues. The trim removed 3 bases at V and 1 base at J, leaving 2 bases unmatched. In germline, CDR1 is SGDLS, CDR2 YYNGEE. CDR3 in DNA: TGTGCCAGCAGCGCGGCGGGGGGCCAAGAGACCCAGTACTTC. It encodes CASSAAGGQETQYF.

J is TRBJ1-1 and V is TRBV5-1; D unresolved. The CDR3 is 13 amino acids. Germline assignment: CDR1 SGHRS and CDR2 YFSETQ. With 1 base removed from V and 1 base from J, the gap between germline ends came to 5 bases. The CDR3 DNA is TGCGCCAGCAGCTTGACACCGAACACTGAAGCTTTCTTT. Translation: CASSLTPNTEAFF.

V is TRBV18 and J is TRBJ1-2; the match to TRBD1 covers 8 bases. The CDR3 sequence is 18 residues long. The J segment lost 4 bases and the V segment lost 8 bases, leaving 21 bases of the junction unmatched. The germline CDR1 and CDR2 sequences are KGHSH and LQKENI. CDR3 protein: CASVQSRDRLGALYGYTF. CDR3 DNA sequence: TGTGCCAGCGTCCAATCCCGGGACAGGCTAGGGGCCCTCTATGGCTACACCTTC.

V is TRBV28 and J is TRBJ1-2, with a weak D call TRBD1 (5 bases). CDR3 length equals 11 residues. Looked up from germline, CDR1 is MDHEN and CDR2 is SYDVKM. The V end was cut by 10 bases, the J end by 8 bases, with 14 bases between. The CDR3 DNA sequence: TGTGCCACCACAGGATTTAAGGGCTACACCTTC. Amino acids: CATTGFKGYTF.

CDR3 protein: CASSAWTGGLLVNTGELFF. In nucleotides, the CDR3 is TGTGCCAGCAGCGCCTGGACAGGGGGCCTTTTAGTGAACACCGGGGAGCTGTTTTTT. The chain joins TRBV11-3 to TRBJ2-2, with 11 bases lining up with TRBD1. Germline values: CDR1 SGHNT, CDR2 YENEEA. V lost 5 bases, J lost 1 base, and 12 bases stayed unmatched. CDR3 length: 19 residues.

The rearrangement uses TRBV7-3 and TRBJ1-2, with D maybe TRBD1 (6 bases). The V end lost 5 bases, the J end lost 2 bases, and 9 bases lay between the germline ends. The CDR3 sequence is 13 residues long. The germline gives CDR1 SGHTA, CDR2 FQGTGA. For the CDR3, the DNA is TGTGCCAGCAGCCAAACAGGGAACTATGGCTACACCTTC. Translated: CASSQTGNYGYTF.

Written as DNA, the CDR3 is TGTGCCAGCAGCGAGGGACTCCTTAATGAAAAACTGTTTTTT. It translates to CASSEGLLNEKLFF. This chain uses TRBV9 with TRBJ1-4; D might be TRBD1 (5 bases). Germline CDR1 and CDR2: SGDLS and YYNGEE. V dropped 3 bases and J dropped 4 bases, with 10 bases sitting between them. This CDR3 has 14 amino acids. The full variable domain, rest sourced from reference TRBV9 and TRBJ1-4, is DSGVTQTPKHLITATGQRVTLRCSPRSGDLSVYWYQQSLDQGLQFLIQYYNGEERAKGNILERFSAQQFPDLHSELNLSSLELGDSALYFCASSEGLLNEKLFFGSGTQLSVL.

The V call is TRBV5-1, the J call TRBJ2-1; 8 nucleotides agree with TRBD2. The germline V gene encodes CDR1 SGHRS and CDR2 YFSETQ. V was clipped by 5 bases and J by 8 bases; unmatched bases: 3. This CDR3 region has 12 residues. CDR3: CASRSGGDEQFF. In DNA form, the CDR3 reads TGCGCCAGCAGAAGCGGGGGTGATGAGCAGTTCTTC.

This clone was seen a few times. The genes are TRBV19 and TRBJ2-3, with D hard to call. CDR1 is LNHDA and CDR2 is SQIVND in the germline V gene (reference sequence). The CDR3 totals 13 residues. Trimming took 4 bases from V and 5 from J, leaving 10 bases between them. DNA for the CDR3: TGTGCCAGTAGTACTACACTAAGAGATACGCAGTATTTT. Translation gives CASSTTLRDTQYF.

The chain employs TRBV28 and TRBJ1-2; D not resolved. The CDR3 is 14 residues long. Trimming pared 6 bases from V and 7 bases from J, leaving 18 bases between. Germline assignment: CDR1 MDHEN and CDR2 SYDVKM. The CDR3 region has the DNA TGTGCCAGCAGACGTCGTGGCGGGCTAAGTGGCTACACCTTC. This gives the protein CASRRRGGLSGYTF.

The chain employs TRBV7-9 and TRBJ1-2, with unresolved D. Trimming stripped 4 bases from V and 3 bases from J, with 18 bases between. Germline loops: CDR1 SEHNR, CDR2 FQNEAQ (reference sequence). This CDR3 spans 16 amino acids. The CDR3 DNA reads TGTGCCAGCAGCTCAACGCGGCAAAGTTGGGACTATGGCTACACCTTC. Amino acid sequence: CASSSTRQSWDYGYTF.

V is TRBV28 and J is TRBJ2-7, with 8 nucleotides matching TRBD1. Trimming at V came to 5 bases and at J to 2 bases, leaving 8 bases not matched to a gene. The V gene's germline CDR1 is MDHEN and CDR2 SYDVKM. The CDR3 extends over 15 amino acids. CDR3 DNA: TGTGCCAGCAGTACCCAGACAGGGGACCCCTACGAGCAGTACTTC. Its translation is CASSTQTGDPYEQYF. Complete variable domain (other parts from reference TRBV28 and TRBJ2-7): DVKVTQSSRYLVKRTGEKVFLECVQDMDHENMFWYRQDPGLGLRLIYFSYDVKMKEKGDIPEGYSVSREKKERFSLILESASTNQTSMYLCASSTQTGDPYEQYFGPGTRLTVT.